A single T cell receptor beta chain is shown here with its context. Its matching antigen is unknown. The germline gives CDR1 MNHNS, CDR2 SASEGT. The CDR3 extends over 15 amino acids. V lost 6 bases and J 0 bases, leaving 12 bases between the germline ends. These data belong to a study of CD8+CD57+ T cells in acquired aplastic anemia. The use of genomic DNA as template underpinned the TCR beta VDJ and CDR3 profiling. MiXCR was run by TCRdb on the reads, yielding one entry per CDR3 protein. The table includes about 180,000 distinct CDR3 sequences, roughly half detected once. Points from the study as a whole: Researchers report that twenty-nine CD8+ CDR3 sequences appeared in both patients and controls.

J is TRBJ1-3 and V is TRBV6-1; D is ambiguous. The sequencing input was sorted CD4+, CD8+, or CD8+CD57+ T cells (not recorded which) from PBMCs. The TCR comes from a human donor in good health. CDR3 nucleotide sequence: TGTGCCAGCAGCCGACGAAAAAGCTCTGGAAACACCATATATTTT. Residues: CASSRRKSSGNTIYF.